This T cell receptor beta chain was found in a study of OX40 agonist ivuxolimab in advanced cancers. Study-wide background: Across the patients, intravenous ivuxolimab was delivered every 2 weeks at 0.01 to 10 mg/kg. Patients undergoing dose escalation presented with hepatocellular carcinoma, melanoma, renal cell or head and neck cancer. General study findings and limits: Researchers report that CD8+ T cells had, on average, more expanded clones than CD4+.

As to this clone: Its antigen is not known.

CDR3 length equals 12 residues. Trimming pared 0 bases from V and 4 bases from J, leaving 3 bases between. Germline loops: CDR1 MDHEN, CDR2 SYDVKM. Here immunoSEQ multiplex PCR was the method, and the copy in TCRdb shows in-frame clones only, minus some. The data contain approximately 76,000 clones, about 90% of them singletons. This chain joins TRBV28 and TRBJ1-2; no clear D. The sequence was collected from an adult with an advanced solid tumor such as melanoma, head and neck, liver or kidney cancer. Source: CD4+ or CD8+ T cells sorted from blood, taken in a trial of the OX40 agonist ivuxolimab. CDR3 DNA: TGTGCCAGCAGTTTATGGAGCTATGGCTACACCTTC. It yields the protein CASSLWSYGYTF.